This note documents a single T cell receptor (beta chain) sequence. Antigen unknown. This entry belongs to a study of OX40 agonist ivuxolimab in advanced cancers. Study-level points and caveats: At 0.1 to 3.0 mg/kg and by week 6, CD4+ and CD8+ T cells in the blood had expanded clonally. Relatively little clonal expansion, among the lowest observed, appeared in partial responders at 0.1-3.0 mg/kg.

Germline V CDR1 and CDR2: SGHRS, YFSETQ. V was shortened by 0 bases and J by 10 bases, with 16 bases between the two germline ends. The CDR3 runs 14 residues. Generated by immunoSEQ multiplex PCR, the TCRdb table keeps only in-frame clones and is missing some. The data contain roughly 90,000 clones, approximately 90% of them singletons. V usage is TRBV5-1 and J usage is TRBJ1-1, with D possibly matching TRBD1 (6 bases). Sequenced material: CD4+ or CD8+ T cells sorted from blood, taken in a trial of the OX40 agonist ivuxolimab. This TCR derives from an adult with an advanced solid tumor such as melanoma, head and neck, liver or kidney cancer. The DNA for the CDR3 is TGCGCCAGCAGCTTGGCCGGGGGGCCGGCAGCAGCTTTCTTT. Protein sequence: CASSLAGGPAAAFF.